Listed below are T cell receptor beta chains from one sample, sequenced in a study of control samples from healthy donors and cancer patients. The repertoire was sequenced with immunoSEQ multiplex PCR; TCRdb's copy has only in-frame clones and lacks some. The table records under 85,000 clones, over 65% of them present only once. The specimen sequenced was PBMCs. Source of these receptors: a woman aged 50 to 60 with lung cancer. Both conserved end residues are part of each CDR3. A D gene is named only where the DNA matches it firmly.

>TRBJ2-3|TRBV5-1|.
TGCGCCAGCAGCTTGGCCGCAGAGGATACGCAGTATTTT
CASSLAAEDTQYF
>TRBJ2-1|TRBV7-2|TRBD2
TGTGCCAGCAGCTTAGCGATCCGGACTAGCGGGGGCCATCACAATGAGCAGTTCTTC
CASSLAIRTSGGHHNEQFF
>TRBJ2-1|TRBV7-2|TRBD2
TGTGCCAGCAGCCCGAACCGACTAGCGGCTTCCTACAATGAGCAGTTCTTC
CASSPNRLAASYNEQFF
>TRBJ1-5|TRBV10-3|.
TGTGCCATCAGCACATACGATGAGCCCCAGCATTTT
CAISTYDEPQHF
>TRBJ1-1|TRBV30|TRBD1
TGTGCCCGGCGGGACAGGGGCCTGAACACTGAAGCTTTCTTT
CARRDRGLNTEAFF
>TRBJ1-2|TRBV12-3/TRBV12-4|.
TGTGCCAGCAGTTGGGGGAGGGGGAATGGCTACACCTTC
CASSWGRGNGYTF
>TRBJ1-2|TRBV6-2/TRBV6-3|.
TGTGCCAGCAGTCCGACGGGGGACTATGGCTACACCTTC
CASSPTGDYGYTF
>TRBJ2-1|TRBV15|TRBD2
TGTGCCACCAGCAGAGGCCTAGCGGGTAATGAGCAGTTCTTC
CATSRGLAGNEQFF
>TRBJ1-4|TRBV19|.
TGTGCCAGTAGTATAGCTGGTGATGAAAAACTGTTTTTT
CASSIAGDEKLFF
>TRBJ2-7|TRBV9|.
TGTGCCAGCAGCGTAGATCGGGGGAACGAGCAGTACTTC
CASSVDRGNEQYF
>TRBJ1-1|TRBV5-6|TRBD1
TGTGCCAGCAACCCGAAGGACAGGGACAACACTGAAGCTTTCTTT
CASNPKDRDNTEAFF
>TRBJ1-2|TRBV14|TRBD1
TGTGCCAGCAGCCCCCACCAGGGGGTCCTTGGCTACACCTTC
CASSPHQGVLGYTF
>TRBJ2-5|TRBV7-2|.
TGTGCCAGCAGCTTTCGGTCAGGTTACCAAGAGACCCAGTACTTC
CASSFRSGYQETQYF
>TRBJ2-7|TRBV6-2/TRBV6-3|.
TGTGCCAGCAGTTACGGCCGCGAGCAGTACTTC
CASSYGREQYF